In this sample, the clone carrying this T cell receptor (beta chain) turned up many times. What it binds is not known. These data are taken from a study of CD8 T cells in ankylosing spondylitis. General observations from the study: Blood of patients with ankylosing spondylitis appeared to be characterized by a TCR beta motif of 8 or 9 highly homologous variants. Significant enrichment of disease-linked clones was reportedly seen in matched ankylosing spondylitis synovial fluid. Disease-linked clones proved CD8+ and comparatively uncommon in peripheral blood.

TCRdb fed the 5' RACE reads into MiXCR, producing one record per CDR3 protein. The sample records some 70,000 distinct CDR3 sequences, about 5.7% being singletons. This CDR3 has 11 residues. Germline V CDR1 and CDR2: MNHEY, SVGAGI. V was trimmed by 6 bases and J by 7 bases, leaving 8 bases between them. The receptor was derived from a male donor with ankylosing spondylitis or in good health (not recorded which). The chain combines TRBV6-5 with TRBJ2-3; possibly TRBD1 for D (5 bases). The source material was blood, either unsorted or a sorted T cell fraction (not recorded which). In nucleotides, the CDR3 is TGTGCCAGCAGCCGACAGAATACGCAGTATTTT. Translation gives CASSRQNTQYF.